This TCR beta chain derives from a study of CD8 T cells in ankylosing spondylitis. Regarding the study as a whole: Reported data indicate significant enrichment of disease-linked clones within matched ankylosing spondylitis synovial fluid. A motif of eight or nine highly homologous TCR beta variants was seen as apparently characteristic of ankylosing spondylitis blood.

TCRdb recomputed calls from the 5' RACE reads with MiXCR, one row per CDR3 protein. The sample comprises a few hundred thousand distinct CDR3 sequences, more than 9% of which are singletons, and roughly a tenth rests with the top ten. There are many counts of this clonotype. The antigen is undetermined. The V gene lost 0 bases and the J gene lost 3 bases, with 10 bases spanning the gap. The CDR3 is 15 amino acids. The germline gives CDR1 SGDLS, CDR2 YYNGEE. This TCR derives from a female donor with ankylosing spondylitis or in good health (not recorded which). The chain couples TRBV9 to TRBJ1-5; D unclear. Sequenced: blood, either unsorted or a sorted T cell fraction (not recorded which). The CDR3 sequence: CASSVGPGNNQPQHF. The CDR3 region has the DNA TGTGCCAGCAGCGTAGGACCGGGGAACAATCAGCCCCAGCATTTT.